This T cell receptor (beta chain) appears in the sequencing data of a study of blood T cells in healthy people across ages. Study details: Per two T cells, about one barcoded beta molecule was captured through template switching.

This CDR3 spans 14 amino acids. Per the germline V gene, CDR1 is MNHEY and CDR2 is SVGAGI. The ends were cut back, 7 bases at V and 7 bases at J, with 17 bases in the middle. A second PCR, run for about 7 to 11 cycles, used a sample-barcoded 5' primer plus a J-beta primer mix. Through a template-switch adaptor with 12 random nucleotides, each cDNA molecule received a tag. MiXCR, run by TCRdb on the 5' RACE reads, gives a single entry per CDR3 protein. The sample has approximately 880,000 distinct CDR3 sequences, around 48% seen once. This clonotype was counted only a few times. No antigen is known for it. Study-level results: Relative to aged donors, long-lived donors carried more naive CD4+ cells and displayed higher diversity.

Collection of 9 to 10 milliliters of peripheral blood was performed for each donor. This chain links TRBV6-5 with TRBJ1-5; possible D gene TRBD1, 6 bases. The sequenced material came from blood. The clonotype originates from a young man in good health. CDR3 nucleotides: TGTGCCAGCACTCCAGCCGGGGGGCGCCAGCCCCAGCATTTT. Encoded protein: CASTPAGGRQPQHF.